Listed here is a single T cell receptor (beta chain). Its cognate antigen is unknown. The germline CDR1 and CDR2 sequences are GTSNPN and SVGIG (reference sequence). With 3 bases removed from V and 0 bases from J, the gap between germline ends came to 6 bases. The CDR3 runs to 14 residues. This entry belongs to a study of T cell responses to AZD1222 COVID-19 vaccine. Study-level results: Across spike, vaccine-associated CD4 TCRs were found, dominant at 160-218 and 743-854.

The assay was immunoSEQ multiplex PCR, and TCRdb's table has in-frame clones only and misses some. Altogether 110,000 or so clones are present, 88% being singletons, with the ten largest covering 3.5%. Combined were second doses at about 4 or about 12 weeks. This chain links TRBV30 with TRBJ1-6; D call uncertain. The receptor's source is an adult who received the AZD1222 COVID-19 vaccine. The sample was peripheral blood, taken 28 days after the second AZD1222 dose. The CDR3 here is CAWRTSSYNSPLHF. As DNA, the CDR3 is TGTGCCTGGAGAACCAGCTCCTATAATTCACCCCTCCACTTT.